The clone carrying this T cell receptor (beta chain) showed up just once. Its antigen is currently unknown. This specimen belongs to a study of cytomegalovirus exposure and HLA in healthy donors. The study, taken as a whole, reports: Later analysis showed most CMV-associated TCR beta chains appearing HLA-restricted. V- and J-gene trimming in TCR beta was tied to a missense DCLRE1C variant by an analysis performed later. A later analysis by the authors found several of the most significant clusters apparently linked to common viral pathogens.

The PCR was carried out with 60 Vbeta primers and 13 Jbeta primers. The data were produced by immunoSEQ multiplex PCR, yet TCRdb's version contains in-frame clones alone and is incomplete. The sample holds some 150,000 clones, about 85% seen once. Each donor was healthy, and each was a bone marrow donor. Germline V gene sequence: CDR1 MGHDK, CDR2 SYGVNS. This CDR3 has 13 residues. V lost 4 bases and J 12 bases, leaving 15 bases between the germline ends. The V call is TRBV25-1, the J call TRBJ2-2, with a weak D call TRBD1 (6 bases). Sequencing used PBMCs. The TCR comes from a boy between 2 and 15 years old in good health and CMV-seronegative. CDR3 loop: CASSGSQGWKLFF. The CDR3 DNA sequence: TGTGCCAGCAGTGGTTCACAGGGTTGGAAGCTGTTTTTT.